This T cell receptor (beta chain) comes out of a study of siplizumab effects on memory and regulatory T cells. Regarding the study as a whole: Among mappable alloreactive CD4+ clones, the Treg-derived fraction averaged around 66% with siplizumab versus about 25% in controls. Roughly 75-97% of dividing CD4+ or CD8+ clones were without an attributable naive or memory phenotype. A major contribution to the alloresponse seemed to be made by naive T cells, which seemed more diverse than memory cells.

J was trimmed by 5 bases and V by 0 bases; bases with no gene match: 10. The germline gives CDR1 LNHNV, CDR2 YYDKDF (reference sequence). CDR3 length equals 17 residues. Per individual sample, approximately 100,000 TCR templates were assayed. TCRdb's table, derived via immunoSEQ multiplex PCR, lists solely in-frame clones and lacks some. The repertoire has approximately 100,000 clones, nearly 95% of them found once; the top ten carry around 12%. Comments on this clone: The antigen is undetermined.

This chain joins TRBV15 and TRBJ2-5; 9 bases are shared with TRBD1. The sample comprised non-Treg CD4+ T cells sorted from blood. The receptor was derived from a human donor in good health. The CDR3 region has the DNA TGTGCCACCAGCAGAGATTTGGAGGACAGGGGTGACGAGACCCAGTACTTC. Translating it yields CATSRDLEDRGDETQYF.